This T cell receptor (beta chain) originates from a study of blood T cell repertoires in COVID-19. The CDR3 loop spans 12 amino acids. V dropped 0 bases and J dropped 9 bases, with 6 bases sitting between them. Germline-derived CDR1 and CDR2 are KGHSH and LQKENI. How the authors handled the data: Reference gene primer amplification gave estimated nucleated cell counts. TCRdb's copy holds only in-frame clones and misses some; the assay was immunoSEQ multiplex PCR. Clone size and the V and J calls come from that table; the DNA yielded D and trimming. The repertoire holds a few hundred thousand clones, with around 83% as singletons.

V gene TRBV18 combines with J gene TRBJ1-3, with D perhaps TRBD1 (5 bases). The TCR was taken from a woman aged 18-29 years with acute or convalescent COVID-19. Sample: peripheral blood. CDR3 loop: CASSPPQGTIYF. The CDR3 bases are TGTGCCAGCTCACCACCCCAGGGCACCATATATTTT.